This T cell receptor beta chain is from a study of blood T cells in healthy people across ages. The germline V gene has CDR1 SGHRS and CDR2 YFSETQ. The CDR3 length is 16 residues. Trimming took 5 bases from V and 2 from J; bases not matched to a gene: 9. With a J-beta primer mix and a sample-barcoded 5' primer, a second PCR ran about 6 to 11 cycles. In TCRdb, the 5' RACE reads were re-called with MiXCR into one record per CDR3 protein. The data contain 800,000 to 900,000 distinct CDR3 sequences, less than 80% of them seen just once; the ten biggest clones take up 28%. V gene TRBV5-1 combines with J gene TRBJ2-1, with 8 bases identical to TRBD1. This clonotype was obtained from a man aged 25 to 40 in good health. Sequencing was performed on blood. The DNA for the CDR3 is TGCGCCAGCAGACAAGACCAGGGGGCCCCCTACAATGAGCAGTTCTTC. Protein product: CASRQDQGAPYNEQFF.